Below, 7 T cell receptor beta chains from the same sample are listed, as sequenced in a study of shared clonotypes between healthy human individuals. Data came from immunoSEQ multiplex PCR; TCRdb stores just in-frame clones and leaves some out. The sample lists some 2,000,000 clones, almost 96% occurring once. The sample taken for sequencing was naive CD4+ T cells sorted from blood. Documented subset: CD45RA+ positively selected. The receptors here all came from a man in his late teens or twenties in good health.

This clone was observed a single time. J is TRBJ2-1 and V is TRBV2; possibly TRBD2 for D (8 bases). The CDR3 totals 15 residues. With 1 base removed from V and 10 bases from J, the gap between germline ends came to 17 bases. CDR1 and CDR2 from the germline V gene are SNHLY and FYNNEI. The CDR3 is CASSEDDLAGQEQFF. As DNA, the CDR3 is TGTGCCAGCAGTGAAGATGATTTAGCGGGACAGGAGCAGTTCTTC.

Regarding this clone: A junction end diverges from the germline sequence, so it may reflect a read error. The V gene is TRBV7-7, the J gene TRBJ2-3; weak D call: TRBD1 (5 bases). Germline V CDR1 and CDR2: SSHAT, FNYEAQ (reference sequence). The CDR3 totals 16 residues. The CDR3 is CASSLGVSTLTDTQYF. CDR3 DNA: TGTGCTAGCAGCTTAGGGGTCTCTACTCTCACAGATACGCAGTATTTT.

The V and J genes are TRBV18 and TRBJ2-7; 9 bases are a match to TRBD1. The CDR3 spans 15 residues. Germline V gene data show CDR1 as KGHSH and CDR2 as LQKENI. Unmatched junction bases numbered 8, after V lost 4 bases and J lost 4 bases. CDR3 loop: CASSRGTGNTYEQYF. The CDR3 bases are TGTGCCAGCTCACGAGGGACAGGGAATACTTACGAGCAGTACTTC.

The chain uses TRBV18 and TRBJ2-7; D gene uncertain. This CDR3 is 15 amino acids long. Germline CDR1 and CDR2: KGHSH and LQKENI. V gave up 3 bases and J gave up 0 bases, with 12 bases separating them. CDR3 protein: CASSPTAGRSYEQYF. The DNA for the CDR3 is TGTGCCAGCTCACCGACTGCCGGGCGCTCCTACGAGCAGTACTTC.

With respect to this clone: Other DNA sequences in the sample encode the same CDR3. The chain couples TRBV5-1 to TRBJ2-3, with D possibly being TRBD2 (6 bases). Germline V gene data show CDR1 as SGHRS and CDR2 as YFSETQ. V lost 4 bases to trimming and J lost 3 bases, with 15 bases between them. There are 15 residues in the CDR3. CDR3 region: CASSPLGGSTDTQYF. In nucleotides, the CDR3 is TGCGCCAGCAGCCCCCTCGGGGGTTCGACAGATACGCAGTATTTT.

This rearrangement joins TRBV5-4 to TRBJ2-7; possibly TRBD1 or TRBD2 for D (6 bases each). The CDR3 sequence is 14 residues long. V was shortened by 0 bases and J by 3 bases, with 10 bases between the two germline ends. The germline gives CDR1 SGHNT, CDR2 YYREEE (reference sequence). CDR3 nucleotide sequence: TGTGCCAGCAGCTTGGCGGGGGCACACTACGAGCAGTACTTC. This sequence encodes CASSLAGAHYEQYF.

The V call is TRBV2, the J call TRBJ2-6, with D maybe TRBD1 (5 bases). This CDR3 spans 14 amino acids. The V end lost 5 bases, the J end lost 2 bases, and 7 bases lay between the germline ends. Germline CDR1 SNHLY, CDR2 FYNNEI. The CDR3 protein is CASSKGAGANVLTF. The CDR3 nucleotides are TGTGCCAGCAGTAAAGGGGCTGGGGCCAACGTCCTGACTTTC.